This TCR beta chain was recovered during a study of cytomegalovirus exposure and HLA in healthy donors. Healthy bone marrow donors made up the cohort. Study-wide findings and caveats: TCR beta chain V- and J-gene trimming was linked, in a later analysis, to a missense variant in DCLRE1C. Per published accounts, TCR beta sequences correctly predicted the HLA-A and HLA-B alleles of most subjects.

Remarks on this clone: Its target is unknown.

A multiplex PCR was run with 60 Vbeta primers and 13 Jbeta primers. Clones were read by immunoSEQ multiplex PCR, and TCRdb kept only the in-frame ones, dropping some. Here the sample spans approximately 190,000 clones, roughly 80% being singletons. The CDR3 contains 15 residues. Germline values: CDR1 LNHDA, CDR2 SQIVND (reference sequence). Unmatched junction bases numbered 6, after V lost 4 bases and J lost 4 bases. V usage is TRBV19 and J usage is TRBJ1-3; 8 bases line up with TRBD1. The TCR originated in a man in his forties in good health and CMV-seropositive. Input material: PBMCs. CDR3 nucleotide sequence: TGTGCCAGTAGTAAGGGACAGGTTTCGGGAAACACCATATATTTT. Translated, it gives CASSKGQVSGNTIYF. The entire variable domain, with the rest obtained from reference TRBV19 and TRBJ1-3, is as follows: DGGITQSPKYLFRKEGQNVTLSCEQNLNHDAMYWYRQDPGQGLRLIYYSQIVNDFQKGDIAEGYSVSREKKESFPLTVTSAQKNPTAFYLCASSKGQVSGNTIYFGEGSWLTVV.